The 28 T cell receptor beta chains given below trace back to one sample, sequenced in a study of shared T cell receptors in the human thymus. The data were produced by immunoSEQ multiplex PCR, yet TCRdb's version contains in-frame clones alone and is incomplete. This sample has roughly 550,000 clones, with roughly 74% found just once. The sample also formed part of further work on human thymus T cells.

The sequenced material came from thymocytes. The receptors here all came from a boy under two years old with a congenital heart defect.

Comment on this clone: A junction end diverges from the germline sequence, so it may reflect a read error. The DNA of the CDR3 is TGTGCCAGCAGTGAGGGTGCGGGACAGGAGAAGTATTTT. It codes for CASSEGAGQEKYF. The rearrangement links TRBV25-1 to TRBJ1-5; 8 bases are a match to TRBD1. The CDR3 runs 13 residues. The germline V gene has CDR1 MGHDK and CDR2 SYGVNS.

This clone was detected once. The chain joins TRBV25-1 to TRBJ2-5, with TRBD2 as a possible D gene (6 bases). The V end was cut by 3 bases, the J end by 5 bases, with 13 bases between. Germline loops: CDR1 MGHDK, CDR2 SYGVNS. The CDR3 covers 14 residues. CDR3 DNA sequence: TGTGCCAGCAGTGAGGAGGCAGGGAGGGAGACCCAGTACTTC. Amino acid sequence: CASSEEAGRETQYF.

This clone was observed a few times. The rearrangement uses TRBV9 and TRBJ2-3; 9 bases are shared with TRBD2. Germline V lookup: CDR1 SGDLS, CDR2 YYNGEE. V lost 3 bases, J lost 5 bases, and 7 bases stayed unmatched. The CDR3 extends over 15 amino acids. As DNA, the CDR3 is TGTGCCAGCAGCGATAGCGGGAGTAGAAGAGATACGCAGTATTTT. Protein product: CASSDSGSRRDTQYF.

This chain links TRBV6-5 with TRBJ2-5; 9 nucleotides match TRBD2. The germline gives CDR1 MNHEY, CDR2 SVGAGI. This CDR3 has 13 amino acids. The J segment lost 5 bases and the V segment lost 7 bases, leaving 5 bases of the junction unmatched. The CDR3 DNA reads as TGTGCCAGCAATAGCGGGAGCGGGGAGACCCAGTACTTC. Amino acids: CASNSGSGETQYF.

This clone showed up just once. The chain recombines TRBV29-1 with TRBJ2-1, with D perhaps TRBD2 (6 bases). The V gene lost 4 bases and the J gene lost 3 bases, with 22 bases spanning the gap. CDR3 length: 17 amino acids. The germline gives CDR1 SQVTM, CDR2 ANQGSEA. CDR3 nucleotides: TGCAGCGTTGGGTATGGGGGGAGAGGAAGGAACTACAATGAGCAGTTCTTC. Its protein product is CSVGYGGRGRNYNEQFF.

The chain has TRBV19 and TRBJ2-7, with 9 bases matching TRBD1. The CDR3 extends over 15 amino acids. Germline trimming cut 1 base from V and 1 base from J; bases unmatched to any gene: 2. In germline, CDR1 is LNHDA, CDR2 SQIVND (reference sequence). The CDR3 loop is CASSIAGTGSYEQYF. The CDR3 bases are TGTGCCAGTAGTATAGCCGGGACAGGGTCCTACGAGCAGTACTTC.

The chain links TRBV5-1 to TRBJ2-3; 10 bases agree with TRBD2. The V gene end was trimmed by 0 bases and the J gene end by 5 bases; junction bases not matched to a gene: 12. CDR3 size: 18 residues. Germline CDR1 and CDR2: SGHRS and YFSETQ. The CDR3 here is CASSLVVLAGVRGDTQYF. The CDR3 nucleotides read TGCGCCAGCAGCTTGGTGGTTCTAGCGGGAGTACGGGGAGATACGCAGTATTTT.

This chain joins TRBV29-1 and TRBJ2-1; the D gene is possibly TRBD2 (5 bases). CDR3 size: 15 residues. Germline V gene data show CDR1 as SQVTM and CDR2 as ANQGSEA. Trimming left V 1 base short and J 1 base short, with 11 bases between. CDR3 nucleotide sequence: TGCAGCGTTGAAGGGGCCTGGGAGTCCTACAATGAGCAGTTCTTC. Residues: CSVEGAWESYNEQFF.

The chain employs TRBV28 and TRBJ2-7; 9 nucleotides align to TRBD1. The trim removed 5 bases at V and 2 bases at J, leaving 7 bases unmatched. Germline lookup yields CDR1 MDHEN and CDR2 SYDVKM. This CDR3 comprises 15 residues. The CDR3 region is CASSPMGDRAYEQYF. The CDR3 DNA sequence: TGTGCCAGCAGTCCAATGGGGGACAGGGCCTACGAGCAGTACTTC. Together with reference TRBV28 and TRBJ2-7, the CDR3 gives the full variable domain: DVKVTQSSRYLVKRTGEKVFLECVQDMDHENMFWYRQDPGLGLRLIYFSYDVKMKEKGDIPEGYSVSREKKERFSLILESASTNQTSMYLCASSPMGDRAYEQYFGPGTRLTVT.

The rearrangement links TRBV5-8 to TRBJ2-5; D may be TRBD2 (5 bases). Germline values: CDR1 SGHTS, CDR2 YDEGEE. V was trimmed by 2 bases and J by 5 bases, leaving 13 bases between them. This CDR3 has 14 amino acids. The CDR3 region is CASSFAGHTETQYF. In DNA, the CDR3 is TGTGCCAGCAGCTTTGCGGGCCACACCGAGACCCAGTACTTC.

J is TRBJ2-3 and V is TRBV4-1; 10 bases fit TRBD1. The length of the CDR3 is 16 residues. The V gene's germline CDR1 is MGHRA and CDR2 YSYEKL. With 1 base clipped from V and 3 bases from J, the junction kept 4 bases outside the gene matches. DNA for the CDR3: TGCGCCAGCAGCCAAGGCGGGGACAGGGGAACAGATACGCAGTATTTT. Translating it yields CASSQGGDRGTDTQYF.

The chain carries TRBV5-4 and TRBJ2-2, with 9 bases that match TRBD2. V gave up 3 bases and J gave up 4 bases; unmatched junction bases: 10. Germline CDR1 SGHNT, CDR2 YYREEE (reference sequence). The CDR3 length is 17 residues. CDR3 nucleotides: TGTGCCAGCAGCTCCATAGCGGGAGAGGCCGGCACCGGGGAGCTGTTTTTT. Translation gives CASSSIAGEAGTGELFF.

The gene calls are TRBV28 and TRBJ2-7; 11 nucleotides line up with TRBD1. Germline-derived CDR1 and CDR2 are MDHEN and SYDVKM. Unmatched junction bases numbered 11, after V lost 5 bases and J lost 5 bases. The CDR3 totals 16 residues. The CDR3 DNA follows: TGTGCCAGCAGTACCTGCCGGACAGGGGGCTTCAACGAGCAGTACTTC. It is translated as CASSTCRTGGFNEQYF.

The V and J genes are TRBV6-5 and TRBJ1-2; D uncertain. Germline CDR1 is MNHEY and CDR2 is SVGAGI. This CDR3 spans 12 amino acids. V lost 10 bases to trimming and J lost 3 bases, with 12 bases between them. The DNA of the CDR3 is TGTGCCACGCTAGGTCGGGACTATGGCTACACCTTC. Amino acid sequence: CATLGRDYGYTF.

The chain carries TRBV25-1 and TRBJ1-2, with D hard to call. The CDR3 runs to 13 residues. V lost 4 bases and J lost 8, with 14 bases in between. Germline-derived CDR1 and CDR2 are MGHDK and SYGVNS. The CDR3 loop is CASSANIGCGYTF. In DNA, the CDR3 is TGTGCCAGCAGTGCCAATATTGGCTGCGGCTACACCTTC.

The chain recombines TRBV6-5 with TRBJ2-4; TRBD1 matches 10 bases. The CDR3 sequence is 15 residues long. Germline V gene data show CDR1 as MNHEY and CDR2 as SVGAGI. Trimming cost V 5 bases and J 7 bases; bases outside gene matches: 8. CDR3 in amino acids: CASSPSPDRGNIQYF. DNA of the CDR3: TGTGCCAGCAGTCCCTCCCCGGACAGGGGGAACATTCAGTACTTC.

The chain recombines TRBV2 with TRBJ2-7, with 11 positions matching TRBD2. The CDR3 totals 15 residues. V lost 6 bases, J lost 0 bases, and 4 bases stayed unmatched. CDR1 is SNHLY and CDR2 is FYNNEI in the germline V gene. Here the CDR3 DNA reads TGTGCCAGCAGGGCGACTAGCGGGATCTCCTACGAGCAGTACTTC. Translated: CASRATSGISYEQYF.

The chain's CDR3 is CASSLNLAGYGYTF. The CDR3 coding sequence is TGTGCCAGCAGCTTAAATCTCGCGGGCTATGGCTACACCTTC. The chain has TRBV5-6 and TRBJ1-2; D unresolved. CDR1 is SGHDT and CDR2 is YYEEEE in the germline V gene. The V end lost 2 bases, the J end lost 4 bases, and 12 bases lay between the germline ends. This CDR3 is built from 14 residues.

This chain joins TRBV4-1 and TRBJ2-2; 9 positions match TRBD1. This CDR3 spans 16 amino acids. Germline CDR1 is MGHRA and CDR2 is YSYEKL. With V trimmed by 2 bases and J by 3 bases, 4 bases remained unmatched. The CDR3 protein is CASSQRGQGYTGELFF. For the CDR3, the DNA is TGCGCCAGCAGCCAAAGGGGACAGGGTTACACCGGGGAGCTGTTTTTT.

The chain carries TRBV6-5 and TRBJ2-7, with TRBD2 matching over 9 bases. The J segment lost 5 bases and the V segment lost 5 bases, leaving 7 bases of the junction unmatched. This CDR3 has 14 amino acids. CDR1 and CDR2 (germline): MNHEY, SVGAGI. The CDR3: CASSPRTSAHEQYF. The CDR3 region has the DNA TGTGCCAGCAGTCCCCGGACTAGCGCCCACGAGCAGTACTTC.

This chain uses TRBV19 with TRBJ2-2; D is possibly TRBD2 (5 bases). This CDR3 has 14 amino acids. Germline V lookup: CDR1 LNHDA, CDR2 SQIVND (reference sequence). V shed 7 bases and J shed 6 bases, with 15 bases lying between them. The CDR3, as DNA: TGTGCCAGTACCACTACGGGGTTCGCCGGGGAGCTGTTTTTT. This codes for CASTTTGFAGELFF.

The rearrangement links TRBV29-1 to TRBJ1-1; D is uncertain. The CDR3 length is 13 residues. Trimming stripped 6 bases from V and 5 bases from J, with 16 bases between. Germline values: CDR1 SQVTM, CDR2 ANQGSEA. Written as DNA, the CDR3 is TGCAGCGTCCCAGACACGGGCGGGACTGAAGCTTTCTTT. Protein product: CSVPDTGGTEAFF.

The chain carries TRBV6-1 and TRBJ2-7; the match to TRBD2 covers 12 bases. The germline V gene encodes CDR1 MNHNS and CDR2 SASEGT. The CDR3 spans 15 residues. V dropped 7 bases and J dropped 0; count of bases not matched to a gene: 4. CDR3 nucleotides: TGTGCCAGCACCGAGGGACTAGCGGGCTCCTACGAGCAGTACTTC. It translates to CASTEGLAGSYEQYF.

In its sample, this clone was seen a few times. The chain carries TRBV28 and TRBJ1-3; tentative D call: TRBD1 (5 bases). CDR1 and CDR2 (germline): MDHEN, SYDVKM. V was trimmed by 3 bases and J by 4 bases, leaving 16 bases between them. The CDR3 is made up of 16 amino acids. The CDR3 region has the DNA TGTGCCAGCAGTTTCCCCCGGACACGGCAGGGAAACACCATATATTTT. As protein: CASSFPRTRQGNTIYF.

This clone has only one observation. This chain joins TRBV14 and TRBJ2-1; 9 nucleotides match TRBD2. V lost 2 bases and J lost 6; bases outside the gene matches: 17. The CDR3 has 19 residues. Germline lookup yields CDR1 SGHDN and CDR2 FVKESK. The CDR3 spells CASSQLPSGTPPRGNEQFF. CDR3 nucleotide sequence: TGTGCCAGCAGCCAACTCCCTAGCGGGACTCCCCCGAGGGGCAATGAGCAGTTCTTC. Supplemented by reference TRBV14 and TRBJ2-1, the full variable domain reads EAGVTQFPSHSVIEKGQTVTLRCDPISGHDNLYWYRRVMGKEIKFLLHFVKESKQDESGMPNNRFLAERTGGTYSTLKVQPAELEDSGVYFCASSQLPSGTPPRGNEQFFGPGTRLTVL.

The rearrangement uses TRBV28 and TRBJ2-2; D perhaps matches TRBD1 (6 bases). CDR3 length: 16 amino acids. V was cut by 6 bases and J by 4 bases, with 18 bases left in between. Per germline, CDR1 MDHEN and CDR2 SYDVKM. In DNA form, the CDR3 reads TGTGCCAGCAGCCCAAGGACAGCCTCGAGCACCGGGGAGCTGTTTTTT. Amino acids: CASSPRTASSTGELFF.

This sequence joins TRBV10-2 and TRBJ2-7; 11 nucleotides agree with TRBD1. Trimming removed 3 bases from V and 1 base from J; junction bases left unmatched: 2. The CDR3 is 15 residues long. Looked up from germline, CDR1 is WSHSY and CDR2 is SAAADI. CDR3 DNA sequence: TGCGCCAGCAGTGAAGGGACAGGGGGGTCCTACGAGCAGTACTTC. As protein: CASSEGTGGSYEQYF.

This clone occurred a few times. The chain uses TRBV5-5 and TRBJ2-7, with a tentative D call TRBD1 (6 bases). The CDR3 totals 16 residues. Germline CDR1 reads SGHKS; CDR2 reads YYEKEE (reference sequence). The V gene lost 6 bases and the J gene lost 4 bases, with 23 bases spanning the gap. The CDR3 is CASTKQGSRRIYEQYF. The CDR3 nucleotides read TGTGCCAGCACCAAGCAGGGGTCCCGTAGAATATACGAGCAGTACTTC.